One and the same sample provided the 6 T cell receptor beta chains below, sequenced in a study of OX40 agonist ivuxolimab in advanced cancers. The table came from immunoSEQ multiplex PCR; TCRdb's copy has only in-frame clones and leaves some out. Among some 91,000 clones, roughly 86% were seen once, and the ten largest hold about 4.7%. Sequences were derived from CD4+ or CD8+ T cells sorted from blood, sampled in a trial of the OX40 agonist ivuxolimab. The receptors derive from an adult with an advanced solid tumor such as melanoma, head and neck, liver or kidney cancer.

This clone was detected a few times. This chain connects TRBV5-3 to TRBJ2-1; TRBD2 matches at 7 bases. TRBV5-3 is an ORF, with its function uncertain. The CDR3 runs 16 residues. Trimming took 4 bases from V and 5 from J; bases not matched to a gene: 12. CDR3 amino acids: CARSLKAGTTNNEQFF. The CDR3 region has the DNA TGTGCCAGAAGCCTTAAAGCCGGGACTACCAACAATGAGCAGTTCTTC.

The rearrangement joins TRBV27 to TRBJ2-1; D uncertain. Germline CDR1 MNHEY, CDR2 SMNVEV (reference sequence). The CDR3 is 11 amino acids. Deletions cut 4 bases from V and 12 bases from J, with 10 bases between. DNA for the CDR3: TGTGCCAGCAGTTATGGATCCGCGCAGTTCTTC. It codes for CASSYGSAQFF.

The genes are TRBV30 and TRBJ1-1; D is possibly TRBD1 (5 bases). The CDR3 is made up of 13 amino acids. Germline CDR1 and CDR2: GTSNPN and SVGIG (reference sequence). The V end was cut by 0 bases, the J end by 9 bases, with 14 bases between. The CDR3 DNA reads TGTGCCTGGAGTGTCTCCTCTCGGGGGAAAGCTTTCTTT. It translates to CAWSVSSRGKAFF.

The chain employs TRBV5-1 and TRBJ2-5; 7 nucleotides align to TRBD2. Looked up from germline, CDR1 is SGHRS and CDR2 is YFSETQ. After removal of 4 bases from V and 3 bases from J, the junction contained 6 bases not matched to a gene. This CDR3 is built from 14 residues. The CDR3 is CASSRLALKETQYF. DNA of the CDR3: TGCGCCAGCAGCCGACTAGCACTAAAAGAGACCCAGTACTTC.

The rearrangement uses TRBV2 and TRBJ2-5, with 7 bases that match TRBD1. The germline CDR1 and CDR2 sequences are SNHLY and FYNNEI. CDR3 length: 13 amino acids. V shed 6 bases and J 1 base; nucleotides not matched to a gene: 2. CDR3 residues: CASRGQIQETQYF. The DNA of the CDR3 is TGTGCCAGCAGGGGACAGATCCAAGAGACCCAGTACTTC.

This clone appeared once. This rearrangement joins TRBV7-8 to TRBJ2-3; 16 nucleotides agree with TRBD2. After removal of 7 bases from V and 1 base from J, the junction contained 8 bases not matched to a gene. Looked up from germline, CDR1 is SGHVS and CDR2 is FQNEAQ. The CDR3 is 18 residues long. In DNA form, the CDR3 reads TGTGCCAGCACACCGGGACTAGCGGGAGGGTTGGGCACAGATACGCAGTATTTT. This sequence encodes CASTPGLAGGLGTDTQYF.